The sample holds a few counts of the clone carrying this TCR beta chain. Original processing notes: Amplification with reference gene primers provided the estimates of nucleated cell counts. Assay: immunoSEQ multiplex PCR; the TCRdb copy retains only in-frame clones and omits some. V and J calls and clone size come straight from that table; D and trimming were deduced from the DNA. The table lists about 250,000 clones, about 85% of them singletons. The data originate from a study of blood T cell repertoires in COVID-19. Study-wide context: Whether acute or convalescent, the COVID-19 samples came from the United States, Italy and Spain. From T cells, B-cell-depleted T cells, or PBMCs came the material, which was cDNA or gDNA.

Germline CDR1 and CDR2: SGDLS and YYNGEE. The CDR3 spans 16 residues. Trimming removed 1 base at V and 1 base at J, with 12 bases between. Specimen: peripheral blood. The receptor's source is a man between 18 and 29 years old with active or convalescent COVID-19. The rearrangement links TRBV9 to TRBJ1-3, with D maybe TRBD1 (6 bases). The DNA for the CDR3 is TGTGCCAGCAGCGTAACTCCTGGACAGTCTGGAAACACCATATATTTT. Residues: CASSVTPGQSGNTIYF.